The 22 T cell receptor beta chains presented below share a single source sample, sequenced in a study of blood T cell repertoires in COVID-19. TCRdb keeps only in-frame clones here, not all; method: immunoSEQ multiplex PCR. The sample holds about 300,000 clones, about 85% seen once. Specimen: peripheral blood. These receptors came from a man in his late teens or twenties with active or convalescent COVID-19.

CDR3 sequence reads: CASSLRNTGYGYTF. The CDR3 bases are TGTGCCAGCAGTTTACGGAATACGGGCTATGGCTACACCTTC. V is TRBV27 and J is TRBJ1-2; no clear D. Germline CDR1 is MNHEY and CDR2 is SMNVEV (reference sequence). This CDR3 has 14 amino acids. Trimming shortened V by 2 bases and J by 4 bases, and 11 bases separated the two germline ends.

Here the CDR3 DNA reads TGTGCCAGCAGTTTACAGGACTACGAGCAGTACTTC. The encoded protein is CASSLQDYEQYF. The rearrangement uses TRBV28 and TRBJ2-7; no clear D. Germline V gives CDR1 MDHEN, CDR2 SYDVKM. The CDR3 is 12 residues long. V was cut by 2 bases and J by 3 bases, with 5 bases left in between.

The chain carries TRBV18 and TRBJ2-3; TRBD1 agrees at 9 bases. V shed 4 bases, J shed 1 base, and the junction held 3 bases outside the gene matches. This CDR3 has 15 residues. Germline CDR1 KGHSH, CDR2 LQKENI. The CDR3 region has the DNA TGTGCCAGCTCACTCGACAGGGGGGGCACAGATACGCAGTATTTT. Encoded protein: CASSLDRGGTDTQYF.

V gene TRBV11-2 combines with J gene TRBJ2-7; D unresolved. Per the germline V gene, CDR1 is SGHAT and CDR2 is FQNNGV. V gave up 11 bases and J gave up 2 bases, with 10 bases separating them. This CDR3 spans 11 amino acids. Written as DNA, the CDR3 is TGTGCCGGCGTCAGCGCCTACGAGCAGTACTTC. It is translated as CAGVSAYEQYF.

The rearrangement links TRBV11-3 to TRBJ2-1, with unresolved D. Trimming removed 0 bases at V and 6 bases at J, with 9 bases between. The CDR3 loop spans 14 amino acids. Germline V gene data show CDR1 as SGHNT and CDR2 as YENEEA. The CDR3 DNA sequence: TGTGCCAGCAGCTTAGATCATGGCCTCAATGAGCAGTTCTTC. It yields the protein CASSLDHGLNEQFF.

The V gene is TRBV19, the J gene TRBJ2-2, with 10 bases fitting TRBD1. V dropped 5 bases and J dropped 4; count of bases not matched to a gene: 10. The CDR3 has 17 amino acids. Germline CDR1 LNHDA, CDR2 SQIVND (reference sequence). The CDR3 nucleotides are TGTGCCAGTAGTGCAGAACCGGGACAGGGGCCCACCGGGGAGCTGTTTTTT. Its protein is CASSAEPGQGPTGELFF.

The CDR3 DNA is TGTGCCAGCAGTTTGACAGGAGTTAGTGGAAACACCATATATTTT. Translation: CASSLTGVSGNTIYF. The rearrangement joins TRBV6-5 to TRBJ1-3; D might be TRBD1 (6 bases). This CDR3 spans 15 amino acids. V lost 4 bases and J 3 bases, leaving 13 bases between the germline ends. The germline gives CDR1 MNHEY, CDR2 SVGAGI.

The chain is built from TRBV4-1 and TRBJ2-5; 7 positions agree with TRBD2. CDR3 length: 16 amino acids. Trimming removed 0 bases from V and 8 bases from J; junction bases left unmatched: 12. Germline CDR1 MGHRA, CDR2 YSYEKL. This chain's CDR3 is CASSQEPSGTSGTQYF. CDR3 DNA: TGCGCCAGCAGCCAAGAGCCTAGCGGAACTTCAGGAACCCAGTACTTC.

V usage is TRBV3-1 (or the pseudogene TRBV3-2) and J usage is TRBJ2-7; 7 bases fit TRBD1. The junction had 11 bases not matched to a gene; V was cut back by 4 bases and J by 2 bases. The CDR3 sequence is 16 residues long. Germline V CDR1 and CDR2: LGHDT, YNNKEL (reference sequence). The CDR3 loop reads CASSLSLWGTAYEQYF. The CDR3 bases are TGTGCCAGCAGCCTATCACTATGGGGGACAGCCTACGAGCAGTACTTC.

The chain is built from TRBV5-1 and TRBJ2-2; 11 nucleotides agree with TRBD1. The trim removed 2 bases at V and 4 bases at J, leaving 7 bases unmatched. The CDR3 sequence is 17 residues long. Germline-derived CDR1 and CDR2 are SGHRS and YFSETQ. The CDR3 loop reads CASSLTGTGGFTGELFF. The DNA for the CDR3 is TGCGCCAGCAGCTTAACCGGGACAGGGGGTTTCACCGGGGAGCTGTTTTTT.

The rearrangement uses TRBV3-1 (or the pseudogene TRBV3-2) and TRBJ2-1, with 11 positions matching TRBD2. Losses at the gene ends were 1 base for V and 6 bases for J; bases not matched to a gene: 14. Looked up from germline, CDR1 is LGHDT and CDR2 is YNNKEL (reference sequence). CDR3 length: 19 amino acids. CDR3 nucleotides: TGTGCCAGCAGCCAAGGGCGCGGGACTAGCGGAAGGGCATTCAATGAGCAGTTCTTC. Its protein is CASSQGRGTSGRAFNEQFF.

The chain recombines TRBV18 with TRBJ2-1; 9 nucleotides match TRBD1. V shed 3 bases, J shed 7 bases, and the junction held 10 bases outside the gene matches. The CDR3 has 16 amino acids. Looked up from germline, CDR1 is KGHSH and CDR2 is LQKENI. CDR3 sequence reads: CASSPETGGFKNEQFF. Written as DNA, the CDR3 is TGTGCCAGCTCACCGGAGACAGGGGGATTTAAAAATGAGCAGTTCTTC.

The V gene is TRBV4-1, the J gene TRBJ2-7, with 8 bases lining up with TRBD1. CDR1 is MGHRA, CDR2 YSYEKL, per germline. V shed 2 bases, J shed 4 bases, and the junction held 4 bases outside the gene matches. CDR3 length: 14 residues. CDR3 protein: CASSQRRGQYEQYF. The CDR3 region has the DNA TGCGCCAGCAGCCAACGCAGGGGGCAATACGAGCAGTACTTC.

The chain employs TRBV7-2 and TRBJ2-3; 10 positions match TRBD1. The CDR3 sequence is 16 residues long. V shed 1 base and J 5 bases; nucleotides not matched to a gene: 6. Germline V lookup: CDR1 SGHTA, CDR2 FQGNSA. The CDR3: CASSLVFDRGLDTQYF. In DNA form, the CDR3 reads TGTGCCAGCAGCTTAGTTTTCGACAGGGGGCTAGATACGCAGTATTTT.

The rearrangement joins TRBV7-9 to TRBJ1-1; weak D call: TRBD1 (6 bases). Germline V gene lookup returns CDR1 SEHNR and CDR2 FQNEAQ (reference sequence). V was pared by 5 bases and J by 3 bases, with 13 bases between. The CDR3 totals 14 residues. The CDR3 is CASSPAGAYTEAFF. CDR3 in DNA: TGTGCCAGCAGCCCTGCGGGGGCCTACACTGAAGCTTTCTTT.

The chain is built from TRBV5-1 and TRBJ1-1; 10 bases are shared with TRBD1. Germline trimming cut 4 bases from V and 0 bases from J; bases unmatched to any gene: 6. This CDR3 has 16 residues. CDR1 and CDR2 (germline): SGHRS, YFSETQ. The CDR3 sequence is CASSDRDRGLNTEAFF. CDR3 bases: TGCGCCAGCAGCGACCGGGACAGGGGATTGAACACTGAAGCTTTCTTT.

This chain connects TRBV5-3 to TRBJ2-7, with D possibly matching TRBD1 (6 bases). TRBV5-3 is placed among ORFs of uncertain function. Trimming removed 4 bases from V and 0 bases from J, with 17 bases in between. CDR3 length: 16 residues. The CDR3 here is CARSPVQKDSSYEQYF. DNA for the CDR3: TGTGCCAGAAGCCCGGTTCAGAAGGACAGCTCCTACGAGCAGTACTTC.

V is TRBV5-1 and J is TRBJ2-3; 15 nucleotides agree with TRBD2. V trimming: 3 bases; J trimming: 0 bases; junction bases outside the gene matches: 5. The CDR3 sequence is 18 residues long. Germline assignment: CDR1 SGHRS and CDR2 YFSETQ. The DNA for the CDR3 is TGCGCCAGCAGCTGGCCCGGGACTAGCGGGGGGAGCACAGATACGCAGTATTTT. Its translation is CASSWPGTSGGSTDTQYF.

The rearrangement uses TRBV6-5 and TRBJ2-5; D may be TRBD1 (5 bases). Germline V CDR1 and CDR2: MNHEY, SVGAGI. V was cut by 2 bases and J by 5 bases, with 12 bases left in between. This CDR3 has 14 residues. The CDR3 region has the DNA TGTGCCAGCAGTTACGACACGGCAGGGGAGACCCAGTACTTC. It codes for CASSYDTAGETQYF.

The sample holds a few counts of this clone. The gene calls are TRBV10-2 and TRBJ1-2; D may be TRBD1 (5 bases). In germline, CDR1 is WSHSY, CDR2 SAAADI. There are 14 residues in the CDR3. Trimming shortened V by 8 bases and J by 3 bases, and 16 bases separated the two germline ends. Here the CDR3 reads CASLGRDRDYGYTF. DNA of the CDR3: TGCGCCAGCCTTGGGCGGGACCGGGACTATGGCTACACCTTC.

The V and J genes are TRBV7-2 and TRBJ2-5, with 8 bases that match TRBD2. Germline loops: CDR1 SGHTA, CDR2 FQGNSA. This CDR3 is 14 amino acids long. V lost 5 bases to trimming and J lost 0 bases; unmatched junction nucleotides: 2. The chain's CDR3 is CASSRSGNQETQYF. CDR3 DNA: TGTGCCAGCAGCCGTAGCGGGAACCAAGAGACCCAGTACTTC.

This chain joins TRBV9 and TRBJ2-2; TRBD1 is a possible D gene (7 bases). Germline CDR1 is SGDLS and CDR2 is YYNGEE. The CDR3 consists of 17 residues. Trimming left V 2 bases short and J 3 bases short, with 17 bases between. CDR3 residues: CASSVRRGQGDTGELFF. The CDR3 region has the DNA TGTGCCAGCAGCGTGCGGCGGGGCCAGGGGGACACCGGGGAGCTGTTTTTT.